This entry describes one TCR beta chain. The CDR3 totals 15 residues. The germline V gene has CDR1 SGHNT and CDR2 YYREEE (reference sequence). V lost 3 bases and J lost 5; bases outside the gene matches: 6. The sample comes from a study of blood T cell repertoires in COVID-19. Across the whole study: Acute and convalescent COVID-19 specimens originated in the United States, Italy and Spain.

Original data processing: Amplification from reference gene primers served as the basis for estimated nucleated cell counts. Profiled with immunoSEQ multiplex PCR; TCRdb holds only in-frame clones, not every one. V and J calls and clone size follow that table, whereas D and trimming were derived from the DNA. Among 380,000 or so clones listed, 70% to 90% were seen once. Sequencing input: peripheral blood. This sequence was found in a man aged 35 to 55 with acute or convalescent COVID-19. V gene TRBV5-4 combines with J gene TRBJ2-5; TRBD1 matches 11 bases. CDR3 protein: CASSSGQGAWETQYF. The CDR3 DNA sequence: TGTGCCAGCAGCTCAGGACAGGGGGCCTGGGAGACCCAGTACTTC.